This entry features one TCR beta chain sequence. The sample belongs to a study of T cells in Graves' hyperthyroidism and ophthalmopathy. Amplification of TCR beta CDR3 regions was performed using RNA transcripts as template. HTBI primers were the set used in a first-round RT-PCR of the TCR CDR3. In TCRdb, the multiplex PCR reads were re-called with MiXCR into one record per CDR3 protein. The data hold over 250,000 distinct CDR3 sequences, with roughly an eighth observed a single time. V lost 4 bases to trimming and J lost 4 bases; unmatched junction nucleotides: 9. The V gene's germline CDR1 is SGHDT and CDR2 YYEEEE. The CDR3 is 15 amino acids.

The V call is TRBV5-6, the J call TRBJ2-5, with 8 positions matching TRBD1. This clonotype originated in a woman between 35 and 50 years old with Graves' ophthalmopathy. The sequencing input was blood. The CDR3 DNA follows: TGTGCCAGCAGCACTGGACAGGGTGGTAGAGAGACCCAGTACTTC. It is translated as CASSTGQGGRETQYF.